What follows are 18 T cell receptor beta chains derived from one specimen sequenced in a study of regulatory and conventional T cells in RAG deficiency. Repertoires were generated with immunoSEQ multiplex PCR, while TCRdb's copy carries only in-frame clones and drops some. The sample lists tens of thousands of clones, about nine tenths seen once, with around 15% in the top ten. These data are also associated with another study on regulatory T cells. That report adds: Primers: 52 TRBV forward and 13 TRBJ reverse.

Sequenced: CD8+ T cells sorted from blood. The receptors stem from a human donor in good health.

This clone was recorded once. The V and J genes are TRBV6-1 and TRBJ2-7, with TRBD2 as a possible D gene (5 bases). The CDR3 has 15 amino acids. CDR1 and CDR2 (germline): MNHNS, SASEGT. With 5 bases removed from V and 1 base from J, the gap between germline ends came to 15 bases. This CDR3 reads CASSFGSPGSYEQYF. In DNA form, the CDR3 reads TGTGCCAGCAGTTTTGGAAGCCCGGGATCCTACGAGCAGTACTTC.

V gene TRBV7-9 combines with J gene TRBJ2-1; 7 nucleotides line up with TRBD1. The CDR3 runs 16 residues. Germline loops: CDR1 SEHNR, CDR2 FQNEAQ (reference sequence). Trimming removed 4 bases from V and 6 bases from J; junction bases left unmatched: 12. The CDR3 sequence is CASSSERDSWTNEQFF. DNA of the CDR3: TGTGCCAGCAGCTCCGAACGGGACAGCTGGACCAATGAGCAGTTCTTC.

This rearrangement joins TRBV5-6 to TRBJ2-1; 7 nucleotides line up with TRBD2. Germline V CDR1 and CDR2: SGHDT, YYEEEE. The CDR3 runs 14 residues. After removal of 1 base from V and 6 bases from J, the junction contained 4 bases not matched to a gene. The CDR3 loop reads CASSLPSGPNEQFF. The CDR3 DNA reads TGTGCCAGCAGCTTGCCTAGCGGTCCCAATGAGCAGTTCTTC.

The CDR3 region has the DNA TGTGCCAGCAGTCCGGGGGAGGCGCGCCCTAGCGGCAATGAGCAGTTCTTC. The encoded protein is CASSPGEARPSGNEQFF. J is TRBJ2-1 and V is TRBV5-6; TRBD2 aligns across 7 bases. This CDR3 contains 17 residues. V dropped 5 bases and J dropped 6; count of bases not matched to a gene: 17. The germline V gene has CDR1 SGHDT and CDR2 YYEEEE. Full variable domain (rest looked up from reference TRBV5-6 and TRBJ2-1): DAGVTQSPTHLIKTRGQQVTLRCSPKSGHDTVSWYQQALGQGPQFIFQYYEEEERQRGNFPDRFSGHQFPNYSSELNVNALLLGDSALYLCASSPGEARPSGNEQFFGPGTRLTVL.

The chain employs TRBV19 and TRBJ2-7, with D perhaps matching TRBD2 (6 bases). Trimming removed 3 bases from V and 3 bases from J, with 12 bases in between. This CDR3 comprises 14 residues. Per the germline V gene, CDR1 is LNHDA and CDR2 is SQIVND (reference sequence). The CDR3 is CASSMAVTSYEQYF. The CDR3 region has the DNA TGTGCCAGTAGTATGGCCGTGACTAGCTACGAGCAGTACTTC.

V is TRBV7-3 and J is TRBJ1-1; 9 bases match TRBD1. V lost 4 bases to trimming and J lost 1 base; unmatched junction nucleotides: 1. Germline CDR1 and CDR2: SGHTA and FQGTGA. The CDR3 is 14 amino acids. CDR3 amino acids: CASSSDRGNTEAFF. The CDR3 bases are TGTGCCAGCAGCTCGGACAGGGGGAACACTGAAGCTTTCTTT.

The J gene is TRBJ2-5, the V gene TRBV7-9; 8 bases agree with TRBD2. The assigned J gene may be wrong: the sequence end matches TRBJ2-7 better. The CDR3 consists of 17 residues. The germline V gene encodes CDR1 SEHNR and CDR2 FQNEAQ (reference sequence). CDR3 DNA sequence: TGTGCCAGCAGCCCCCCCCTGGGGACTAGTTTCTCATACGAGCAGTACTTC. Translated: CASSPPLGTSFSYEQYF.

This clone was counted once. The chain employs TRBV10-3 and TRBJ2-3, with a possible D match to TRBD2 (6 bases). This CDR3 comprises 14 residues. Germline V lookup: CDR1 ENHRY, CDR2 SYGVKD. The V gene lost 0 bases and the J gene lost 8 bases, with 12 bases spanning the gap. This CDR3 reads CAISESQREPTQYF. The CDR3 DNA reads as TGTGCCATCAGTGAGTCGCAACGGGAGCCTACGCAGTATTTT.

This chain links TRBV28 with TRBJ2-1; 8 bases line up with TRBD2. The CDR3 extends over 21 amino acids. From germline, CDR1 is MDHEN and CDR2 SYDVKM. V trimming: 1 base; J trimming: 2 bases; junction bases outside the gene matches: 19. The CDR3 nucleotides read TGTGCCAGCAGTTTATTCGGACGGGAGGGCCGAATATTAGTAACCTACAATGAGCAGTTCTTC. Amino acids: CASSLFGREGRILVTYNEQFF.

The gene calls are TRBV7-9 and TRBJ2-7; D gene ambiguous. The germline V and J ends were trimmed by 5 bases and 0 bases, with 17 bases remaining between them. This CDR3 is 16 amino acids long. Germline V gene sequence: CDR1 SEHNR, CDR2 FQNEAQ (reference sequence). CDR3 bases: TGTGCCAGCAGCCCACCCGTGGGCCACGGCTCCTACGAGCAGTACTTC. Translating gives CASSPPVGHGSYEQYF.

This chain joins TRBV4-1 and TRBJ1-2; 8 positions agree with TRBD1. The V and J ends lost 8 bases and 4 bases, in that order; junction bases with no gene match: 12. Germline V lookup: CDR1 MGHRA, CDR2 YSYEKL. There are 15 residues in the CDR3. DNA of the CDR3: TGCGCCAGCTCAGAGATCGGGACAGGCCTCTATGGCTACACCTTC. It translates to CASSEIGTGLYGYTF.

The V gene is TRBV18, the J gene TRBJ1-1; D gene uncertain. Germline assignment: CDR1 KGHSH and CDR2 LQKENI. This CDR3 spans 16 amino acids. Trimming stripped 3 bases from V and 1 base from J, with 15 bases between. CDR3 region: CASSPEVLGANTEAFF. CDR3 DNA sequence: TGTGCCAGCTCACCTGAGGTATTGGGCGCGAACACTGAAGCTTTCTTT. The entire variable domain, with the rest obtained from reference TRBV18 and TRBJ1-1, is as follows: NAGVMQNPRHLVRRRGQEARLRCSPMKGHSHVYWYRQLPEEGLKFMVYLQKENIIDESGMPKERFSAEFPKEGPSILRIQQVVRGDSAAYFCASSPEVLGANTEAFFGQGTRLTVV.

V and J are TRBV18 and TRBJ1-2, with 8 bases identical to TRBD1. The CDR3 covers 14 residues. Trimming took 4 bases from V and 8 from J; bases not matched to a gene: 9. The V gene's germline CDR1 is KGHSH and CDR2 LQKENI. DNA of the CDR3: TGTGCCAGCTCACTTTTGGACAGGGTGGAGGGCTACACCTTC. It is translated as CASSLLDRVEGYTF.

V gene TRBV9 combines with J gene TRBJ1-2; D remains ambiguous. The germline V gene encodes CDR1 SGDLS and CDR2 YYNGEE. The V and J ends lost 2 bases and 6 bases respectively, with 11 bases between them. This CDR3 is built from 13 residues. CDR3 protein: CASSVPFGHGYTF. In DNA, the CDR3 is TGTGCCAGCAGCGTCCCCTTTGGTCATGGCTACACCTTC.

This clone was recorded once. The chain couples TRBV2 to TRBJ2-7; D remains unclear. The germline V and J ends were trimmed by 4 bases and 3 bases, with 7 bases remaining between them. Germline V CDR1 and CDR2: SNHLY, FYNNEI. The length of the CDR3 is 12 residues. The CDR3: CASSGGYYEQYF. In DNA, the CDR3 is TGTGCCAGCAGTGGGGGTTACTACGAGCAGTACTTC. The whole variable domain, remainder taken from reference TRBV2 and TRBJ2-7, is EPEVTQTPSHQVTQMGQEVILRCVPISNHLYFYWYRQILGQKVEFLVSFYNNEISEKSEIFDDQFSVERPDGSNFTLKIRSTKLEDSAMYFCASSGGYYEQYFGPGTRLTVT.

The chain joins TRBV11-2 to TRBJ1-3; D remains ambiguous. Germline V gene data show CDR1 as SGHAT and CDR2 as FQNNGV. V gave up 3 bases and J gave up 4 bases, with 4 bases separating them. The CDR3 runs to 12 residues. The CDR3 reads CASSFWGNTIYF. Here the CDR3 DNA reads TGTGCCAGCAGCTTTTGGGGAAACACCATATATTTT.

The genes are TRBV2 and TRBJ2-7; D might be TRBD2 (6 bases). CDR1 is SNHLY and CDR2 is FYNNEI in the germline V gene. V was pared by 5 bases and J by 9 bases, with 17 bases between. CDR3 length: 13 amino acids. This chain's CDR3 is CASSPQGGIVQYF. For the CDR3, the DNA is TGTGCCAGCAGTCCCCAAGGCGGGATAGTGCAGTACTTC.

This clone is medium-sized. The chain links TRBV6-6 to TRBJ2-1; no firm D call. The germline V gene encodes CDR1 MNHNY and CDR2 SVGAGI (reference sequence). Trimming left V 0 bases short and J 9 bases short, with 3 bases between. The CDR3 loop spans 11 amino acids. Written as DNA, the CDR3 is TGTGCCAGCAGTTACTCAAGTGAGCAGTTCTTC. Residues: CASSYSSEQFF.